Presented here are 26 T cell receptor beta chains from one specimen sequenced in a study of response to subunit inactivated influenza vaccine. Each CDR3 protein gets one entry after TCRdb re-called the RT-PCR reads with MiXCR. The data contain around 470,000 distinct CDR3 sequences, under 8.5% of them singletons. The specimen was PBMCs from blood, collected roughly 24 months after vaccination. Receptors were obtained from a man aged 45 to 75 who received an inactivated influenza vaccine.

This clonotype was observed at least ten times. This rearrangement joins TRBV29-1 to TRBJ2-4, with D possibly being TRBD1 (6 bases). The V end was cut by 4 bases, the J end by 4 bases, with 14 bases between. This CDR3 region has 14 residues. Per the germline V gene, CDR1 is SQVTM and CDR2 is ANQGSEA. CDR3 in amino acids: CSVAWTARKNIQYF. In nucleotides, the CDR3 is TGCAGCGTTGCCTGGACAGCCAGAAAAAACATTCAGTACTTC.

The chain combines TRBV7-8 with TRBJ2-2, with 9 nucleotides matching TRBD1. Trimming took 5 bases from V and 2 from J; bases not matched to a gene: 15. The CDR3 length is 19 residues. From germline, CDR1 is SGHVS and CDR2 FQNEAQ. The DNA for the CDR3 is TGTGCCAGCAGCCTAAGGGCCGGGACAGGGACTTCAAACACCGGGGAGCTGTTTTTT. It codes for CASSLRAGTGTSNTGELFF.

The sample holds a few counts of this clonotype. The V gene is TRBV20-1, the J gene TRBJ2-7; perhaps TRBD1 as D (5 bases). CDR1 and CDR2 (germline): DFQATT, SNEGSKA (reference sequence). V lost 5 bases and J 7 bases, leaving 12 bases between the germline ends. The length of the CDR3 is 11 residues. The CDR3 region has the DNA TGCAGTGCTCCTGACAGTAATGAGCAGTACTTC. Its protein is CSAPDSNEQYF.

The chain employs TRBV18 and TRBJ2-7; tentatively, D is TRBD1 or TRBD2 (6 bases each). V lost 2 bases, J lost 4 bases, and 15 bases lay in between. Germline V gene sequence: CDR1 KGHSH, CDR2 LQKENI. The CDR3 is 15 amino acids. In DNA, the CDR3 is TGTGCCAGCTCACCAAGGTGGGGGGCCCAATACGAGCAGTACTTC. Encoded protein: CASSPRWGAQYEQYF.

This clonotype was counted a few times. The chain recombines TRBV29-1 with TRBJ1-1; D ambiguous. Germline V CDR1 and CDR2: SQVTM, ANQGSEA. This CDR3 has 17 residues. V lost 4 bases, J lost 3 bases, and 24 bases lay in between. CDR3 nucleotides: TGCAGCGTTGTACAGCCTAAACACGCTGGGAGCGACACTGAAGCTTTCTTT. It codes for CSVVQPKHAGSDTEAFF. Full variable domain (outside the CDR3, taken from reference TRBV29-1 and TRBJ1-1): SAVISQKPSRDICQRGTSLTIQCQVDSQVTMMFWYRQQPGQSLTLIATANQGSEATYESGFVIDKFPISRPNLTFSTLTVSNMSPEDSSIYLCSVVQPKHAGSDTEAFFGQGTRLTVV.

The sample holds many counts of this clonotype. The rearrangement links TRBV11-2 to TRBJ2-1; a weak D match, TRBD1 (5 bases). CDR1 SGHAT and CDR2 FQNNGV come from the germline V gene. The V gene lost 1 base and the J gene lost 4 bases, with 11 bases spanning the gap. This CDR3 region has 15 residues. CDR3 bases: TGTGCCAGCAGCTTAGGGGCAGGGCGATACAATGAGCAGTTCTTC. This gives the protein CASSLGAGRYNEQFF. Variable domain in full (rest from reference TRBV11-2 and TRBJ2-1): EAGVAQSPRYKIIEKRQSVAFWCNPISGHATLYWYQQILGQGPKLLIQFQNNGVVDDSQLPKDRFSAERLKGVDSTLKIQPAKLEDSAVYLCASSLGAGRYNEQFFGPGTRLTVL.

In this sample, this clonotype turned up once. V usage is TRBV7-6 and J usage is TRBJ1-3; the D gene is possibly TRBD1 (5 bases). V was pared by 1 base and J by 7 bases, with 11 bases between. The CDR3 runs 14 residues. Germline V gene data show CDR1 as SGHVS and CDR2 as FNYEAQ. This CDR3 is CASSLEVGVNTIYF. The CDR3 DNA is TGTGCCAGCAGCTTAGAGGTGGGGGTGAACACCATATATTTT.

The rearrangement joins TRBV20-1 to TRBJ2-1; D call uncertain. CDR1 DFQATT and CDR2 SNEGSKA come from the germline V gene (reference sequence). The CDR3 runs 11 residues. With 5 bases removed from V and 7 bases from J, the gap between germline ends came to 9 bases. CDR3 sequence: CSASLLNEQFF. In DNA, the CDR3 is TGCAGTGCTTCTTTGCTAAATGAGCAGTTCTTC.

The chain links TRBV20-1 to TRBJ2-3; maybe TRBD2 (5 bases). CDR1 is DFQATT and CDR2 is SNEGSKA in the germline V gene (reference sequence). The V gene lost 0 bases and the J gene lost 2 bases, with 15 bases spanning the gap. This CDR3 comprises 16 residues. CDR3 DNA: TGCAGTGCTAGAGAATGGAGGACCGGCGACACAGATACGCAGTATTTT. Encoded protein: CSAREWRTGDTDTQYF.

The chain links TRBV13 to TRBJ2-3, with no clear D. This CDR3 is built from 13 residues. Germline assignment: CDR1 PRHDT and CDR2 FYEKMQ (reference sequence). V lost 1 base and J 5 bases, leaving 7 bases between the germline ends. The CDR3 here is CASSLAAVDTQYF. In DNA, the CDR3 is TGTGCCAGCAGCTTAGCCGCGGTAGATACGCAGTATTTT.

This rearrangement joins TRBV12-3 or TRBV12-4 to TRBJ2-6, with D unresolved. Trimming cost V 2 bases and J 0 bases, with 5 bases left between them. CDR3 length: 15 residues. As DNA, the CDR3 is TGTGCCAGCAGTTTAAGGAACTCTGGGGCCAACGTCCTGACTTTC. Residues: CASSLRNSGANVLTF.

This clonotype was seen at least ten times. V is TRBV7-8 and J is TRBJ2-1; 7 bases are shared with TRBD2. This CDR3 is built from 15 residues. V was clipped by 5 bases and J by 4 bases; unmatched bases: 8. Germline V gene lookup returns CDR1 SGHVS and CDR2 FQNEAQ. The CDR3 DNA is TGTGCCAGCAGCCGTTCCGGGACTAATTACAATGAGCAGTTCTTC. Protein sequence: CASSRSGTNYNEQFF.

The chain uses TRBV20-1 and TRBJ1-4; no clear D. The CDR3 is 10 residues long. Germline loops: CDR1 DFQATT, CDR2 SNEGSKA (reference sequence). Trimming pared 6 bases from V and 4 bases from J, leaving 3 bases between. CDR3: CSAYNEKLFF. CDR3 sequence (DNA): TGCAGTGCCTATAATGAAAAACTGTTTTTT.

The chain is built from TRBV6-6 and TRBJ2-3, with D hard to call. The CDR3 sequence is 13 residues long. CDR1 MNHNY and CDR2 SVGAGI come from the germline V gene (reference sequence). Trimming removed 6 bases from V and 2 bases from J, with 9 bases in between. The CDR3 reads CASRRLTTDTQYF. Written as DNA, the CDR3 is TGTGCCAGCAGAAGACTCACCACAGATACGCAGTATTTT.

CDR3 sequence reads: CASSQLPGTTEAFF. DNA of the CDR3: TGCGCCAGCAGCCAACTTCCAGGGACCACTGAAGCTTTCTTT. This chain uses TRBV4-3 with TRBJ1-1; weak D call: TRBD1 (5 bases). The CDR3 is made up of 14 amino acids. V was trimmed by 2 bases and J by 4 bases, leaving 11 bases between them. Germline V gene data show CDR1 as LGHNA and CDR2 as YSLEER.

The chain carries TRBV14 and TRBJ2-3, with TRBD2 matching 11 bases. Trimming at V came to 4 bases and at J to 1 base, leaving 16 bases not matched to a gene. The germline gives CDR1 SGHDN, CDR2 FVKESK. The CDR3 is 20 amino acids. DNA for the CDR3: TGTGCCAGCAGCCGAGGACCGGGACTAGCGGTAACAGGGGGCACAGATACGCAGTATTTT. Protein: CASSRGPGLAVTGGTDTQYF.

The V gene is TRBV20-1, the J gene TRBJ2-3, with a weak D call TRBD2 (6 bases). The CDR3 contains 13 residues. CDR1 and CDR2 from the germline V gene are DFQATT and SNEGSKA (reference sequence). The CDR3 bases are TGCAGCCCTAGAAGCGGGAGCACAGATACGCAGTATTTT. Translating gives CSPRSGSTDTQYF.

The CDR3 DNA reads as TGCAGCGTTGAACCTAGAGGGACCCAAACACCTTACTATGGCTACACCTTC. Translating gives CSVEPRGTQTPYYGYTF. The gene calls are TRBV29-1 and TRBJ1-2; tentatively, D is TRBD1 (5 bases). Germline assignment: CDR1 SQVTM and CDR2 ANQGSEA. The CDR3 contains 17 residues. Trimming removed 2 bases from V and 3 bases from J, with 22 bases in between.

J is TRBJ2-3 and V is TRBV20-1, with D maybe TRBD2 (5 bases). The V gene lost 1 base and the J gene lost 0 bases, with 14 bases spanning the gap. Per germline, CDR1 DFQATT and CDR2 SNEGSKA (reference sequence). This CDR3 contains 16 residues. The CDR3 sequence is CSARGLDFSSTDTQYF. The CDR3 DNA sequence: TGCAGTGCTAGAGGATTGGACTTCTCTAGCACAGATACGCAGTATTTT.

This clonotype was recorded at least ten times. The chain recombines TRBV6-2 or TRBV6-3 with TRBJ2-7, with unresolved D. CDR1 is MNHEY, CDR2 SVGEGT, per germline. V lost 6 bases to trimming and J lost 5 bases, with 11 bases between them. The CDR3 length is 12 residues. The CDR3 nucleotides are TGTGCCAGCAGCCCCGGGCCCCACGAGCAGTACTTC. It encodes CASSPGPHEQYF.

The V gene is TRBV30, the J gene TRBJ2-1; 13 nucleotides agree with TRBD2. The CDR3 length is 15 residues. Germline V lookup: CDR1 GTSNPN, CDR2 SVGIG (reference sequence). The V and J ends lost 7 bases and 8 bases, in that order; junction bases with no gene match: 11. The CDR3: CASHPGLAGIDEQFF. The DNA for the CDR3 is TGTGCCTCCCATCCGGGACTAGCGGGGATCGATGAGCAGTTCTTC.

V and J are TRBV5-1 and TRBJ1-3; D perhaps matches TRBD1 (6 bases). The CDR3 extends over 18 amino acids. Germline V gene data show CDR1 as SGHRS and CDR2 as YFSETQ. V lost 1 base and J lost 2, with 19 bases in between. The CDR3 reads CASSLSGGQPGAGNTIYF. As DNA, the CDR3 is TGCGCCAGCAGCTTGTCTGGAGGCCAGCCAGGGGCTGGAAACACCATATATTTT.

The chain employs TRBV12-3 or TRBV12-4 and TRBJ1-1; 9 nucleotides agree with TRBD1. CDR3 length equals 15 residues. The J segment lost 1 base and the V segment lost 6 bases, leaving 6 bases of the junction unmatched. The CDR3 DNA follows: TGTGCCAGCAGACGAACAGGGGGCCCGAACACTGAAGCTTTCTTT. Translating gives CASRRTGGPNTEAFF.

In this sample, this clonotype turned up a few times. This sequence joins TRBV10-2 and TRBJ2-2; TRBD1 is a possible D gene (5 bases). CDR1 and CDR2 (germline): WSHSY, SAAADI. The CDR3 is made up of 16 amino acids. Trimming took 6 bases from V and 4 from J, leaving 18 bases between them. CDR3 nucleotide sequence: TGCGCCAGCAGCCACGCAGGGCCCCCTGGCACCGGGGAGCTGTTTTTT. This codes for CASSHAGPPGTGELFF.

In this sample, this clonotype turned up many times. The chain joins TRBV6-5 to TRBJ2-1; D gene ambiguous. This CDR3 spans 13 amino acids. Germline V gives CDR1 MNHEY, CDR2 SVGAGI. Trimming pared 3 bases from V and 7 bases from J, leaving 10 bases between. For the CDR3, the DNA is TGTGCCAGCAGTTATAGCCTAGTAAATGAGCAGTTCTTC. Amino acids: CASSYSLVNEQFF.

This clonotype was found many times. This rearrangement joins TRBV7-2 to TRBJ2-5; TRBD2 matches at 8 bases. This CDR3 has 16 amino acids. The germline CDR1 and CDR2 sequences are SGHTA and FQGNSA. The ends lost 0 bases at V and 5 bases at J; junction bases unmatched: 8. DNA of the CDR3: TGTGCCAGCAGCTTAGCCCTAGCGGGTTTGGGGGAGACCCAGTACTTC. This codes for CASSLALAGLGETQYF.